Given below is one T cell receptor beta chain in context. Its cognate antigen is unknown. Produced via immunoSEQ multiplex PCR; TCRdb's table is partial and in-frame only. Of tens of thousands of clones in the sample, approximately 90% were seen once. Germline CDR1 MGHRA, CDR2 YSYEKL. V dropped 0 bases and J dropped 2 bases, with 10 bases sitting between them. The CDR3 runs to 15 residues. The data stem from a study of identifying expanded T cells in peripheral blood. No infections or other immune events were documented during collection. Study-level results: Technical replicates showed about 1.1 changed clones; about two weeks roughly 15; four weeks 19. Roughly two-week clone count variance significantly increased as total template count grew.

This clonotype was obtained from a person aged 18-70 years in good health. Input material: blood. V gene TRBV4-1 combines with J gene TRBJ2-5; D is unclear. The CDR3 region is CASSQEFQVQETQYF. For the CDR3, the DNA is TGCGCCAGCAGCCAAGAATTCCAGGTACAAGAGACCCAGTACTTC.